A single sample gave rise to the 14 T cell receptor beta chains below, sequenced in a study of metastatic and nonmetastatic thyroid tumors. Thyroid surgery was preceded by no treatment in any patient. TCRdb reassembled clones from the PCR reads with MiXCR. Counted here are about 21,000 clones, 28% occurring once; the ten biggest clones make up 12% to 15%. Sequencing used tumor tissue. Source of these receptors: a male donor with papillary thyroid cancer or a benign thyroid nodule (not recorded which). Some clones in this sample may be carry-over from other donors' samples.

This clone was recorded only once. The chain recombines TRBV20-1 with TRBJ2-1, with 9 bases identical to TRBD1. V dropped 6 bases and J dropped 9; count of bases not matched to a gene: 6. The CDR3 spans 12 residues. Germline-derived CDR1 and CDR2 are DFQATT and SNEGSKA (reference sequence). In DNA form, the CDR3 reads TGCAGTGCGGGGACAGGGAATAGTGAGCAGTTCTTC. This translates into CSAGTGNSEQFF.

This clone showed up just a few times. The chain combines TRBV24-1 with TRBJ2-7; 7 nucleotides align to TRBD2. Per the germline V gene, CDR1 is KGHDR and CDR2 is SFDVKD. The CDR3 extends over 16 amino acids. V shed 5 bases, J shed 0 bases, and the junction held 9 bases outside the gene matches. CDR3: CATSVLGRVNSYEQYF. The DNA of the CDR3 is TGTGCCACCAGTGTCCTTGGGAGGGTTAACTCCTACGAGCAGTACTTC.

This clone was seen a handful of times. The rearrangement links TRBV6-1 to TRBJ1-1; 8 bases line up with TRBD1. The junction had 4 bases not matched to a gene; V was cut back by 7 bases and J by 0 bases. The CDR3 is 14 amino acids. Germline V lookup: CDR1 MNHNS, CDR2 SASEGT. CDR3 loop: CASTPGQVNTEAFF. The CDR3, as DNA: TGTGCCAGCACTCCGGGACAGGTGAACACTGAAGCTTTCTTT.

The rearrangement uses TRBV5-8 and TRBJ1-3; no definite D call. V lost 1 base and J 0 bases, leaving 8 bases between the germline ends. The CDR3 sequence is 15 residues long. The germline V gene encodes CDR1 SGHTS and CDR2 YDEGEE. This chain's CDR3 is CASSLSTYSGNTIYF. Written as DNA, the CDR3 is TGTGCCAGCAGCTTGAGCACTTACTCTGGAAACACCATATATTTT.

By sample share, this clone is medium-sized. The chain recombines TRBV2 with TRBJ2-7, with TRBD2 matching 10 bases. In germline, CDR1 is SNHLY, CDR2 FYNNEI. This CDR3 is built from 19 residues. Losses at the gene ends were 4 bases for V and 1 base for J; bases not matched to a gene: 16. The CDR3 here is CASSGQGGNSGRQSYEQYF. CDR3 sequence (DNA): TGTGCCAGCAGTGGACAGGGAGGGAATAGCGGGAGGCAGTCCTACGAGCAGTACTTC. The complete variable domain, with remaining parts taken from reference TRBV2 and TRBJ2-7, reads EPEVTQTPSHQVTQMGQEVILRCVPISNHLYFYWYRQILGQKVEFLVSFYNNEISEKSEIFDDQFSVERPDGSNFTLKIRSTKLEDSAMYFCASSGQGGNSGRQSYEQYFGPGTRLTVT.

The chain is built from TRBV2 and TRBJ2-1, with TRBD2 identical over 7 bases. The trim removed 7 bases at V and 4 bases at J, leaving 7 bases unmatched. CDR3 length equals 14 residues. Germline CDR1 and CDR2: SNHLY and FYNNEI. The CDR3 reads CASNREGGYNEQFF. The CDR3 nucleotides read TGTGCCAGCAATAGGGAGGGCGGATACAATGAGCAGTTCTTC.

About this clone itself: Sequence at one end of the junction differs from germline and may be a read error. This chain uses TRBV20-1 with TRBJ2-7; 10 bases match TRBD2. The CDR3 contains 14 residues. Germline V gene sequence: CDR1 DFQATT, CDR2 SNEGSKA (reference sequence). CDR3 bases: TGCAGTGCTAGCCTAGCGGGAGAACCCTACCAGCAGTACTTC. This codes for CSASLAGEPYQQYF.

The V gene is TRBV4-2, the J gene TRBJ1-1, with TRBD1 as a possible D gene (5 bases). The CDR3 spans 12 residues. The V end was cut by 6 bases, the J end by 5 bases, with 10 bases between. The germline CDR1 and CDR2 sequences are LGHNA and YNFKEQ. The CDR3 is CASSPGSTEAFF. In DNA form, the CDR3 reads TGTGCCAGCAGTCCAGGGAGTACTGAAGCTTTCTTT.

This clone has a handful of counts. The chain links TRBV12-3 or TRBV12-4 to TRBJ2-2; D may be TRBD2 (5 bases). The CDR3 length is 15 residues. V was clipped by 8 bases and J by 0 bases, with 13 bases between them. This CDR3 reads CASGWRGPNTGELFF. CDR3 sequence (DNA): TGTGCCAGCGGTTGGAGAGGGCCGAACACCGGGGAGCTGTTTTTT.

Only a few counts were recorded for this clone. V gene TRBV10-1 combines with J gene TRBJ2-2, with 8 bases aligning to TRBD1. The CDR3 totals 15 residues. Germline CDR1 and CDR2: WNHNN and SYGVQD (reference sequence). The V gene end was trimmed by 2 bases and the J gene end by 6 bases; junction bases not matched to a gene: 5. The CDR3 loop reads CASSEHTGGSGELFF. The CDR3 DNA follows: TGCGCCAGCAGTGAGCACACAGGGGGATCCGGGGAGCTGTTTTTT.

This clone occurred many times. The chain recombines TRBV3-1 with TRBJ2-5, with D perhaps TRBD2 (5 bases). The CDR3 consists of 16 residues. The V end lost 1 base, the J end lost 2 bases, and 14 bases lay between the germline ends. Looked up from germline, CDR1 is LGHDT and CDR2 is YNNKEL (reference sequence). The CDR3 coding sequence is TGTGCCAGCAGCCAAGGATTTCTTGGCGGGCAAGAGACCCAGTACTTC. This translates into CASSQGFLGGQETQYF.

This clone is classed as medium-sized (0.01 to 0.1%). Other DNA variants within this sample encode the same CDR3. V and J are TRBV6-2 or TRBV6-3 and TRBJ1-1; 8 bases are a match to TRBD1. Germline CDR1 reads MNHEY; CDR2 reads SVGEGT. The CDR3 has 16 residues. The V and J ends lost 0 bases and 5 bases, in that order; junction bases with no gene match: 8. CDR3 DNA sequence: TGTGCCAGCAGTTACTCCGTCGGACAGGGAAGAACTGAAGCTTTCTTT. The encoded protein is CASSYSVGQGRTEAFF.

J is TRBJ1-6 and V is TRBV6-6; the D gene is possibly TRBD1 (5 bases). V dropped 2 bases and J dropped 10 bases, with 6 bases sitting between them. This CDR3 comprises 12 residues. Germline V gene data show CDR1 as MNHNY and CDR2 as SVGAGI (reference sequence). The CDR3 reads CASSYKGSPLHF. The CDR3 DNA reads as TGTGCCAGCAGTTACAAGGGGTCACCCCTCCACTTT.

This clone showed up many times. The rearrangement joins TRBV4-2 to TRBJ1-2; D not resolved. The CDR3 has 16 amino acids. Germline CDR1 LGHNA, CDR2 YNFKEQ. Trimming stripped 1 base from V and 4 bases from J, with 16 bases between. The CDR3 protein is CASSQGYPLTLYGYTF. CDR3 in DNA: TGTGCCAGCAGCCAAGGATACCCACTAACCCTCTATGGCTACACCTTC.